The clone carrying this TCR beta chain was detected ten times or more. Its antigen remains unknown. MiXCR, run by TCRdb on the RACE reads, gives a single entry per CDR3 protein. The data show a few hundred thousand distinct CDR3 sequences, with roughly 8.9% seen just once and about 2.1% held by the top ten. V shed 5 bases and J 10 bases; nucleotides not matched to a gene: 4. Germline assignment: CDR1 MNHNS and CDR2 SASEGT. The length of the CDR3 is 12 residues. Time point denoted: pre-sensitization, week 0. Described treatment: therapeutic diphenylcyclopropenone sensitization with weekly scalp DPC. This specimen belongs to a study of human T cells and chemical hapten exposure. Whole-study results and caveats: TCRs above 1 in 1000 frequency did not change with DPC sensitization.

The chain carries TRBV6-1 and TRBJ1-5, with 8 bases lining up with TRBD1. This specimen consisted of whole blood, obtained in connection with sensitization to the hapten diphenylcyclopropenone (DPC). The source is a woman in her thirties or forties with alopecia areata. Some clones in this sample may be carry-over from other donors' samples. The CDR3 reads CASSLDRGPQHF. CDR3 DNA: TGTGCCAGCAGTTTAGACAGGGGTCCCCAGCATTTT.